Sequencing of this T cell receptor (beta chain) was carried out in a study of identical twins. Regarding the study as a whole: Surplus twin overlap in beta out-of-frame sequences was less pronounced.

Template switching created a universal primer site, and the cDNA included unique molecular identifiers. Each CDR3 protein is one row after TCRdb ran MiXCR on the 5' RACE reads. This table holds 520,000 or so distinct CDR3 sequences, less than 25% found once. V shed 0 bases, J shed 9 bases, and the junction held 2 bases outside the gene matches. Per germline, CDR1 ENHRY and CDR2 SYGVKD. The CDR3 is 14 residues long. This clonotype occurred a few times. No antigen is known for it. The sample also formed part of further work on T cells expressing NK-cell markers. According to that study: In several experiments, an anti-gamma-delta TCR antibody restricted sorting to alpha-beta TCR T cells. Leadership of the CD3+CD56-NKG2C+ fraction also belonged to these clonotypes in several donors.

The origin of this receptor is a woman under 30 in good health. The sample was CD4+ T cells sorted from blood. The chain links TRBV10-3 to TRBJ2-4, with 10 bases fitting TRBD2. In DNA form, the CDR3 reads TGTGCCATCAGTGAGTCACTAGCGGGGAGCATTCAGTACTTC. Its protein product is CAISESLAGSIQYF.